Shown below are 6 T cell receptor beta chains from a single sample sequenced in a study of a mutant IDH1 vaccine in newly diagnosed glioma. Described time point: baseline, week 1 (first vaccination visit). The treatment denotes: pre-vaccination baseline after standard-of-care therapy. Profiled with immunoSEQ multiplex PCR; TCRdb holds only in-frame clones, not every one. This sample has tens of thousands of clones, with over 75% found just once. Sequencing used PBMCs, obtained from a glioma patient treated with radiotherapy, temozolomide or both. The receptors were gathered from a man under 40 with glioma.

This chain uses TRBV7-6 with TRBJ1-1; TRBD1 is a possible D gene (6 bases). Germline V gene lookup returns CDR1 SGHVS and CDR2 FNYEAQ. CDR3 length equals 17 residues. The V and J ends lost 1 base and 1 base respectively, with 16 bases between them. CDR3 protein: CASSLVGSGQQNTEAFF. DNA for the CDR3: TGTGCCAGCAGCTTAGTGGGTAGTGGACAGCAGAACACTGAAGCTTTCTTT.

The J gene is TRBJ1-1, the V gene TRBV5-1; weak D call: TRBD1 (6 bases). V was clipped by 0 bases and J by 3 bases, with 9 bases between them. The CDR3 spans 14 residues. Germline V gene data show CDR1 as SGHRS and CDR2 as YFSETQ. CDR3 amino acids: CASSLGDRYTEAFF. As DNA, the CDR3 is TGCGCCAGCAGCTTGGGCGACAGGTACACTGAAGCTTTCTTT.

V and J are TRBV30 and TRBJ2-3, with D possibly TRBD1 on 6 matching bases. Trimming pared 4 bases from V and 0 bases from J, leaving 17 bases between. From germline, CDR1 is GTSNPN and CDR2 SVGIG (reference sequence). The CDR3 extends over 16 amino acids. CDR3 DNA sequence: TGTGCCTGGATGGAATTTGGACAGCGAAGCACAGATACGCAGTATTTT. Its translation: CAWMEFGQRSTDTQYF.

This rearrangement joins TRBV9 to TRBJ2-1, with 13 bases fitting TRBD2. The V segment lost 4 bases and the J segment 7 bases; nucleotides outside the gene matches: 11. Germline CDR1 is SGDLS and CDR2 is YYNGEE. This CDR3 is 17 amino acids long. CDR3 DNA: TGTGCCAGCAGCCCACCGACTAGCGGGGGGCCTAGGAATGAGCAGTTCTTC. Translating gives CASSPPTSGGPRNEQFF.

This clone occurred a few times. The V gene is TRBV14, the J gene TRBJ1-1; no definite D call. The germline CDR1 and CDR2 sequences are SGHDN and FVKESK. The CDR3 length is 12 residues. V dropped 3 bases and J dropped 2 bases, with 4 bases sitting between them. The CDR3 nucleotides are TGTGCCAGCAGCCAGGTCAACACTGAAGCTTTCTTT. This encodes CASSQVNTEAFF.

This chain links TRBV6-1 with TRBJ2-7, with TRBD1 matching over 7 bases. Germline loops: CDR1 MNHNS, CDR2 SASEGT. Trimming at V came to 6 bases and at J to 2 bases, leaving 7 bases not matched to a gene. The CDR3 is 14 residues long. The CDR3, as DNA: TGTGCCAGCAGCGAACCGGGACAGACCTACGAGCAGTACTTC. This gives the protein CASSEPGQTYEQYF.